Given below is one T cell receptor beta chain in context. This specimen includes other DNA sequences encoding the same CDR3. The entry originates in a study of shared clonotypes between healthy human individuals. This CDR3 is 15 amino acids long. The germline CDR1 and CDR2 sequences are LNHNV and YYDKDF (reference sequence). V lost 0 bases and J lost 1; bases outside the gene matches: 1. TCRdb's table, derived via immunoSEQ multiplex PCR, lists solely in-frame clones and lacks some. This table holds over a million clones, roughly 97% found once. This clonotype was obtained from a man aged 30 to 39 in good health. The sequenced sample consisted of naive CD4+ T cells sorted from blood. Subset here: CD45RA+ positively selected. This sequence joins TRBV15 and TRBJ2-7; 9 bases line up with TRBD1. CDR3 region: CATSREGTGSYEQYF. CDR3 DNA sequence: TGTGCCACCAGCAGAGAAGGGACAGGGTCCTACGAGCAGTACTTC.